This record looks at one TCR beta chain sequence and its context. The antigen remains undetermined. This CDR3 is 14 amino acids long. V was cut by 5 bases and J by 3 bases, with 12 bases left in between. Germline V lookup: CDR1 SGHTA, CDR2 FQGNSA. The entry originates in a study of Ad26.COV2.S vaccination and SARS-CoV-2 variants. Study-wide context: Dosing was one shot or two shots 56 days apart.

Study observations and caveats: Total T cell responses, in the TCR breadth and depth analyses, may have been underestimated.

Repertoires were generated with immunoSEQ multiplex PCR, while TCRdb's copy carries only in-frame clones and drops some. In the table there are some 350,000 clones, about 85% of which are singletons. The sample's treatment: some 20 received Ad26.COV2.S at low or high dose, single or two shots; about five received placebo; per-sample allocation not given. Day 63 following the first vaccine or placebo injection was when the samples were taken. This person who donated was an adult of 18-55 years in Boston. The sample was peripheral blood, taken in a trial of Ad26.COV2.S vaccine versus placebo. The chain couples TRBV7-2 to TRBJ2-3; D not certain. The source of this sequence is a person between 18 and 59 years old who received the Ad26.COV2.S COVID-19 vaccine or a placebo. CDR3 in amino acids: CASSPLVATDTQYF. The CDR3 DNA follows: TGTGCCAGCAGCCCTCTAGTAGCTACAGATACGCAGTATTTT.